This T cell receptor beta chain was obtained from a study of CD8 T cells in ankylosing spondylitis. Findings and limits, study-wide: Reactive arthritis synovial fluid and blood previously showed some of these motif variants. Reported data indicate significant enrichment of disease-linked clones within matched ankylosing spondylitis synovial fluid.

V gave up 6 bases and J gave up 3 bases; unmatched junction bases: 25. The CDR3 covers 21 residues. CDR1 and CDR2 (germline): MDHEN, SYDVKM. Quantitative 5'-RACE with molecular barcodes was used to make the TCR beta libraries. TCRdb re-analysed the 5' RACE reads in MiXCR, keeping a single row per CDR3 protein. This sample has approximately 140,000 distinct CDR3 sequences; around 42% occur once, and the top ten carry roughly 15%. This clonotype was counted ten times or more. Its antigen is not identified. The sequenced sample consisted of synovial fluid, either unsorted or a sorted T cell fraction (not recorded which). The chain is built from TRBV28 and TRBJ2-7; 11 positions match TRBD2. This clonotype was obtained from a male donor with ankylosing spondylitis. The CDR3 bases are TGTGCCAGCAGCAGTTTGTTTTCTCTAGTGGGGGTTCTAGCGGGAGGCTACGAGCAGTACTTC. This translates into CASSSLFSLVGVLAGGYEQYF. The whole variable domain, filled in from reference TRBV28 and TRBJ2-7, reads DVKVTQSSRYLVKRTGEKVFLECVQDMDHENMFWYRQDPGLGLRLIYFSYDVKMKEKGDIPEGYSVSREKKERFSLILESASTNQTSMYLCASSSLFSLVGVLAGGYEQYFGPGTRLTVT.